This paragraph reports one TCR beta chain. These data come from a study of radiation and T cells in renal cell carcinoma. Using immunoSEQ multiplex PCR, the repertoire was profiled, and TCRdb retains in-frame clones only, with some absent. The sample holds around 160,000 clones; about 87% are singletons and the top ten take 4.1%. Per the germline V gene, CDR1 is SGHNT and CDR2 is YYREEE (reference sequence). The CDR3 has 16 residues. The V end was cut by 6 bases, the J end by 5 bases, with 23 bases between. Stated time point: baseline pretreatment blood. Treatment indicated: 15 Gy SBRT to primary tumor, nephrectomy 4 weeks later.

Sequenced here: blood, sampled from a patient whose treatment included radiotherapy and nephrectomy. The gene calls are TRBV5-4 and TRBJ2-5; D is possibly TRBD2 (6 bases). The receptor was isolated from a woman in her seventies with renal cell carcinoma. CDR3 coding DNA: TGTGCCAGCACCGCTCTTGGCGGGGCAAAGGTGGAGACCCAGTACTTC. Its protein is CASTALGGAKVETQYF.